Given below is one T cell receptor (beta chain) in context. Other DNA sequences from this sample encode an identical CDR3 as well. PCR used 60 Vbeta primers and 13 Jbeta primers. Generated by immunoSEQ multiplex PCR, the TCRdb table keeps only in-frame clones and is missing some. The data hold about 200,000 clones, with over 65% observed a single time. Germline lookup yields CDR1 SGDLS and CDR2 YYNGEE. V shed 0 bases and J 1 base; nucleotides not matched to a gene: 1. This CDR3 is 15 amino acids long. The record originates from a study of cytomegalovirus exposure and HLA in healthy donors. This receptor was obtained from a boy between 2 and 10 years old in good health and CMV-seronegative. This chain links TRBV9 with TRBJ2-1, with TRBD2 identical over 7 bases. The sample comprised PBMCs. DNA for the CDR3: TGTGCCAGCAGCGTAGGGGGGGGGTCCTACAATGAGCAGTTCTTC. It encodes CASSVGGGSYNEQFF.